The clone carrying this T cell receptor (beta chain) was picked up a small number of times. The sample belongs to a study of shared clonotypes between healthy human individuals. About the study: Ranging from 18 to 49 in age, donors were two women and three men.

Evenly divided among several immunoSEQ plates was the genomic DNA of each subset. The protocol was immunoSEQ multiplex PCR, while the TCRdb copy is restricted to in-frame clones and leaves out a portion. The sample lists about half a million clones; 79% were seen once. The unsorted samples took around 81 million PBMCs to get genomic DNA. Germline CDR1 MNHEY, CDR2 SVGAGI. Trimming cost V 6 bases and J 1 base; bases outside gene matches: 2. The CDR3 covers 14 residues. The chain has TRBV6-5 and TRBJ2-2, with 7 positions matching TRBD1. This TCR was sampled from a woman in her forties in good health. Some clones in this sample may be carry-over from other donors' samples. The sequenced sample consisted of PBMCs. In DNA form, the CDR3 reads TGTGCCAGCAGGAGGACAGGGAACACCGGGGAGCTGTTTTTT. It is translated as CASRRTGNTGELFF.